A single sample is the source of the 10 T cell receptor beta chains below, sequenced in a study of blood T cell repertoires in COVID-19. Measured with immunoSEQ multiplex PCR; TCRdb has only the in-frame clones, and not every one. The table lists 300,000 or so clones, over 75% of them singletons. Input material: peripheral blood. Every receptor here comes from a woman aged 50 to 65 who had recovered from COVID-19.

This clone was seen just once. The V gene is TRBV28, the J gene TRBJ1-5; D not certain. This CDR3 has 12 residues. V was trimmed by 7 bases and J by 7 bases, leaving 11 bases between them. CDR1 and CDR2 (germline): MDHEN, SYDVKM. For the CDR3, the DNA is TGTGCCAGCATGGGAGTAGTCCAGCCCCAGCATTTT. This translates into CASMGVVQPQHF.

The rearrangement uses TRBV2 and TRBJ2-4; the D is unclear. The CDR3 runs to 12 residues. V shed 7 bases and J shed 6 bases, with 10 bases lying between them. CDR1 is SNHLY, CDR2 FYNNEI, per germline. The CDR3 DNA sequence: TGTGCCAGCAACGGGTTCGGAAACATTCAGTACTTC. This translates into CASNGFGNIQYF.

The rearrangement uses TRBV7-9 and TRBJ2-2; 9 bases are a match to TRBD1. The CDR3 runs to 17 residues. Germline CDR1 reads SEHNR; CDR2 reads FQNEAQ (reference sequence). V lost 3 bases, J lost 4 bases, and 9 bases stayed unmatched. The CDR3 bases are TGTGCCAGCAGCTTCCCAGGGACAGGGCCTGGCACCGGGGAGCTGTTTTTT. Translating it yields CASSFPGTGPGTGELFF.

The rearrangement uses TRBV15 and TRBJ2-7; D perhaps matches TRBD2 (5 bases). Germline CDR1 is LNHNV and CDR2 is YYDKDF (reference sequence). This CDR3 contains 17 residues. The V and J ends lost 1 base and 6 bases respectively, with 22 bases between them. This chain's CDR3 is CATSRGHPASFLGEQYF. In nucleotides, the CDR3 is TGTGCCACCAGCAGAGGTCACCCCGCTAGCTTTTTAGGCGAGCAGTACTTC. Looking up the rest from reference TRBV15 and TRBJ2-7 gives the full variable domain: DAMVIQNPRYQVTQFGKPVTLSCSQTLNHNVMYWYQQKSSQAPKLLFHYYDKDFNNEADTPDNFQSRRPNTSFCFLDIRSPGLGDTAMYLCATSRGHPASFLGEQYFGPGTRLTVT.

The chain combines TRBV27 with TRBJ2-7, with D perhaps TRBD1 (5 bases). There are 16 residues in the CDR3. In germline, CDR1 is MNHEY, CDR2 SMNVEV (reference sequence). With 0 bases removed from V and 5 bases from J, the gap between germline ends came to 17 bases. CDR3 sequence reads: CASSLSSGFVVHEQYF. The CDR3 DNA reads TGTGCCAGCAGTTTATCTTCAGGGTTTGTAGTCCACGAGCAGTACTTC.

The V gene is TRBV6-6, the J gene TRBJ1-5; 7 bases agree with TRBD1. The CDR3 contains 14 residues. V shed 7 bases and J 6 bases; nucleotides not matched to a gene: 9. Germline CDR1 is MNHNY and CDR2 is SVGAGI (reference sequence). This chain's CDR3 is CASMSNRGGQPQHF. CDR3 nucleotide sequence: TGTGCCAGCATGTCCAACAGGGGCGGTCAGCCCCAGCATTTT.

The chain links TRBV12-5 to TRBJ1-5, with TRBD1 matching 7 bases. Trimming removed 6 bases from V and 0 bases from J; junction bases left unmatched: 14. CDR1 and CDR2 from the germline V gene are LGHNT and FRNRAP. CDR3 size: 18 residues. The CDR3 nucleotides read TGTGCTAGTGGCCAGAGGGACAGTACCTTCTATAGCAATCAGCCCCAGCATTTT. Its translation: CASGQRDSTFYSNQPQHF.

The chain carries TRBV4-3 and TRBJ2-3; TRBD2 aligns across 10 bases. The CDR3 extends over 15 amino acids. Germline CDR1 reads LGHNA; CDR2 reads YSLEER. After removal of 5 bases from V and 5 bases from J, the junction contained 7 bases not matched to a gene. The CDR3 protein is CASSGGASGGDTQYF. CDR3 in DNA: TGCGCCAGCAGCGGAGGGGCTAGCGGGGGAGATACGCAGTATTTT.

This chain joins TRBV20-1 and TRBJ1-5; 12 positions match TRBD1. The J segment lost 2 bases and the V segment lost 6 bases, leaving 14 bases of the junction unmatched. The CDR3 is 18 amino acids. The germline CDR1 and CDR2 sequences are DFQATT and SNEGSKA (reference sequence). The CDR3 DNA follows: TGCAGTGCCAGTCCGGGACAGGGGGCCAAGTGGGGCAATCAGCCCCAGCATTTT. This gives the protein CSASPGQGAKWGNQPQHF.

The chain couples TRBV29-1 to TRBJ2-7, with 7 bases matching TRBD1. Per the germline V gene, CDR1 is SQVTM and CDR2 is ANQGSEA. The CDR3 loop spans 13 amino acids. The V gene end was trimmed by 4 bases and the J gene end by 2 bases; junction bases not matched to a gene: 5. In DNA form, the CDR3 reads TGCAGCGTTGCTCGGACAGGAGCCTACGAGCAGTACTTC. It translates to CSVARTGAYEQYF.